Listed below are T cell receptor beta chains from one sample, sequenced in a study of read filtering for tumor transcriptome and immune sequencing. MiXCR, run by TCRdb on the reads, gives a single entry per CDR3 protein. The top ten clones hold roughly 14% of a sample with about 46,000 distinct CDR3 sequences, less than 15% of them seen once. The specimen was a population of CD138-negative cells sorted from bone marrow. The receptors were gathered from a donor aged 40 or older with multiple myeloma. The CDR3 runs from the conserved cysteine through the conserved F or W. The D gene is left open where the match is weak. The size entry gives how often the clone was seen (once, few, many) or a class if it is expanded.

J gene,clone size,V gene,D gene,CDR3 protein,CDR3 DNA
TRBJ2-3,many,TRBV18,TRBD1,CASSRDRCPDTQYF,TGTGCCAGCTCACGGGACAGGTGCCCAGATACGCAGTATTTT
TRBJ2-7,many,TRBV28,-,CASSSTGTGYEQYF,TGTGCCAGCAGTTCTACCGGGACGGGATACGAGCAGTACTTC
TRBJ2-3,many,TRBV28,-,CASSPQATFTDTQYF,TGTGCCAGCAGCCCCCAGGCGACCTTCACAGATACGCAGTATTTT
TRBJ2-3,many,TRBV28,TRBD2,CASSFGRGGTDTQYF,TGTGCCAGCAGTTTTGGGCGGGGGGGCACAGATACGCAGTATTTT
TRBJ1-2,many,TRBV7-3,-,CASSLQQGRGYTF,TGTGCCAGCAGCTTACAACAGGGCCGAGGCTACACCTTC
TRBJ2-1,many,TRBV7-6,TRBD1,CASSRGQGDSYNEQFF,TGTGCCAGCAGCCGGGGACAGGGGGACTCCTACAATGAGCAGTTCTTC
TRBJ1-1,many,TRBV7-8,TRBD1,CASSLTGQTEAFF,TGTGCCAGCAGCTTAACGGGACAGACTGAAGCTTTCTTT
TRBJ1-5,many,TRBV6-2/TRBV6-3,-,CASTPGRPLEKPQHF,TGTGCCAGCACCCCCGGGAGGCCCCTAGAGAAGCCCCAGCATTTT
TRBJ2-1,many,TRBV19,-,CASSLGGGKGTYNEQFF,TGTGCCAGTAGTCTGGGAGGGGGGAAAGGTACCTACAATGAGCAGTTCTTC
TRBJ1-5,many,TRBV19,TRBD1,CASSPWTGARNQPQHF,TGTGCCAGTAGTCCCTGGACAGGAGCGAGGAATCAGCCCCAGCATTTT
TRBJ2-3,many,TRBV7-8,TRBD2,CASSWGAGGNTDTQYF,TGTGCCAGCAGCTGGGGAGCGGGAGGGAACACAGATACGCAGTATTTT
TRBJ2-1,many,TRBV19,TRBD2,CASSIDPSGRRNEQFF,TGTGCCAGTAGTATAGATCCTAGCGGGAGAAGAAATGAGCAGTTCTTC
TRBJ1-3,many,TRBV20-1,-,CSPLSGNTIYF,TGCAGTCCCCTTTCTGGAAACACCATATATTTT
TRBJ2-1,medium-sized,TRBV2,-,CASSESALLANFNEQFF,TGTGCCAGCAGTGAGTCAGCGCTCCTAGCCAATTTCAATGAGCAGTTCTTC
TRBJ2-5,many,TRBV20-1,TRBD2,CSARLAGGRYGQETQYF,TGCAGTGCTAGACTAGCGGGAGGAAGGTATGGCCAAGAGACCCAGTACTTC
TRBJ2-7,many,TRBV7-8,TRBD2,CASSSLAGTPYEQYF,TGTGCCAGCAGCTCCCTAGCGGGGACTCCCTACGAGCAGTACTTC
TRBJ2-3,many,TRBV5-5,-,CASSLPGATDTQYF,TGTGCCAGCAGCTTGCCGGGGGCGACAGATACGCAGTATTTT
TRBJ2-1,medium-sized,TRBV10-3,-,CAISPGEGGSYNEQFF,TGTGCCATCAGCCCCGGGGAGGGGGGGTCCTACAATGAGCAGTTCTTC
TRBJ2-7,many,TRBV11-2,-,CASSSPAVRVQYF,TGTGCCAGCAGCTCCCCGGCGGTAAGGGTGCAGTACTTC
TRBJ2-1,many,TRBV7-8,TRBD1,CASSPRQGVGVYNEQFF,TGTGCCAGCAGCCCGCGACAGGGCGTGGGGGTTTACAATGAGCAGTTCTTC
TRBJ1-6,many,TRBV27,-,CASSLSPPGSPLHF,TGTGCCAGCAGTTTATCGCCCCCCGGGTCACCCCTCCACTTT
TRBJ2-1,many,TRBV4-2,TRBD2,CASSHIAGDHNEQFF,TGTGCCAGCAGCCACATAGCGGGAGACCACAATGAGCAGTTCTTC
TRBJ2-6,many,TRBV6-2/TRBV6-3,-,CASTLKEGSSNSGANVLTF,TGTGCCAGCACCTTAAAAGAAGGCAGCTCGAACTCTGGGGCCAACGTCCTGACTTTC
TRBJ2-3,many,TRBV4-2,TRBD2,CASSRSLGPGLAGDGDTQYF,TGTGCCAGCAGCCGATCGCTGGGGCCCGGACTAGCGGGAGATGGGGATACGCAGTATTTT
TRBJ1-4,many,TRBV27,TRBD1,CASSPRTGGLGEKLFF,TGTGCCAGCAGTCCTCGGACAGGGGGTTTAGGTGAAAAACTGTTTTTT
TRBJ2-7,many,TRBV10-3,TRBD1,CAISESRTGLGSYEQYF,TGTGCCATCAGTGAGTCCCGGACAGGGCTTGGCTCCTACGAGCAGTACTTC
TRBJ2-1,many,TRBV6-5,-,CASSKGPQKQFF,TGTGCCAGCAGCAAGGGACCACAAAAGCAGTTCTTC
TRBJ2-3,many,TRBV7-3,-,CASSLTASRSLSTDTQYF,TGTGCCAGCAGCTTAACCGCTAGCCGGAGTCTCAGCACAGATACGCAGTATTTT
TRBJ2-1,many,TRBV4-1,TRBD2,CASSQEGLAGENEQFF,TGCGCCAGCAGCCAAGAAGGGCTAGCGGGAGAGAATGAGCAGTTCTTC
TRBJ1-1,many,TRBV5-4,TRBD1,CASQGKPSTGTLANTEAFF,TGTGCCAGCCAGGGGAAACCTTCGACAGGGACGTTGGCGAACACTGAAGCTTTCTTT
TRBJ1-1,many,TRBV9,-,CASSVVGQGHGAFF,TGTGCCAGCAGCGTAGTGGGGCAGGGTCATGGCGCTTTCTTT
TRBJ1-1,many,TRBV12-3/TRBV12-4,TRBD1,CASSLQGGGTEAFF,TGTGCCAGCAGTCTACAGGGGGGAGGCACTGAAGCTTTCTTT
TRBJ2-1,many,TRBV5-1,TRBD2,CASSAVGGSYNEQFF,TGCGCCAGCAGCGCAGTGGGAGGGTCCTACAATGAGCAGTTCTTC